This TCR beta chain was observed in a study of cytomegalovirus exposure and HLA in healthy donors. Study-wide results and caveats: Trimming of TCR beta V- and J-genes showed a link, identified in a later analysis, to a missense DCLRE1C variant. Rare TCR sequences dominated, though some public TCRs recurred in many donors.

As to this clone: What it recognizes is unknown.

When sampled, the donors appeared nominally healthy, though they likely had unrecorded immune exposures. Germline assignment: CDR1 SEHNR and CDR2 FQNEAQ (reference sequence). After removal of 5 bases from V and 5 bases from J, the junction contained 4 bases not matched to a gene. This CDR3 is 15 amino acids long. PCR amplification relied on 60 Vbeta primers (plus 13 Jbeta primers). Libraries were prepared by immunoSEQ multiplex PCR; TCRdb keeps only in-frame clonotypes and omits some of them. The sample records around 150,000 clones, around 81% being singletons. Sequenced: PBMCs. The source is a woman in her forties or fifties in good health and CMV-seronegative. The rearrangement links TRBV7-9 to TRBJ2-5, with TRBD2 matching over 14 bases. The CDR3 DNA is TGTGCCAGCAGCGTGACTAGCGGGAGGGGGGAGACCCAGTACTTC. As protein: CASSVTSGRGETQYF.